The present TCR beta chain was sequenced within a study of T cell changes during pregnancy in multiple sclerosis. Germline V gives CDR1 SGHTA, CDR2 FQGTGA. Germline trimming cut 3 bases from V and 8 bases from J; bases unmatched to any gene: 5. This CDR3 comprises 16 residues. Profiling relied on immunoSEQ multiplex PCR, and the TCRdb table lists in-frame clones only, not all of them. The sample gives approximately 53,000 clones, more than 80% of which show up once; 0.35% to 0.45% is in the top ten. This receptor was identified in a female donor with multiple sclerosis, enrolled in a pregnancy study. The sample was CD4+ T cells from peripheral blood mononuclear cells, taken before pregnancy. J is TRBJ2-1 and V is TRBV7-3, with TRBD2 matching 15 bases. CDR3 sequence (DNA): TGTGCCAGCAGCTTTGGACTAGCGGGAGGGGTGGATGAGCAGTTCTTC. Protein product: CASSFGLAGGVDEQFF.